What follows are 21 T cell receptor beta chains derived from one specimen sequenced in a study of beta chain features in type 1 diabetes. The authors reverse transcribed all of the isolated RNA, so sequencing captured expressed TCRB transcripts. Generated by immunoSEQ multiplex PCR, the TCRdb table keeps only in-frame clones and is missing some. The sample carries hundreds of thousands of clones, more than 9.5% recorded once. Sequenced sample: naive CD4+ T cells from blood. The receptors shown here come from a woman aged 25 to 39 in good health.

V is TRBV5-1 and J is TRBJ1-2; weak D call: TRBD1 (5 bases). CDR1 is SGHRS and CDR2 is YFSETQ in the germline V gene. The CDR3 covers 15 residues. V lost 0 bases to trimming and J lost 4 bases, with 13 bases between them. CDR3 sequence (DNA): TGCGCCAGCAGCTTGGAGGAGGGGTCGCGCTATGGCTACACCTTC. Translating it yields CASSLEEGSRYGYTF.

The chain joins TRBV5-1 to TRBJ2-5; no definite D call. The germline V and J ends were trimmed by 0 bases and 2 bases, with 5 bases remaining between them. The germline gives CDR1 SGHRS, CDR2 YFSETQ. This CDR3 contains 13 residues. The CDR3 here is CASSLVMQETQYF. CDR3 nucleotide sequence: TGCGCCAGCAGCTTGGTAATGCAAGAGACCCAGTACTTC. The full variable domain, completed using reference TRBV5-1 and TRBJ2-5, is KAGVTQTPRYLIKTRGQQVTLSCSPISGHRSVSWYQQTPGQGLQFLFEYFSETQRNKGNFPGRFSGRQFSNSRSEMNVSTLELGDSALYLCASSLVMQETQYFGPGTRLLVL.

This clone was seen a handful of times. This chain uses TRBV28 with TRBJ1-2; D not certain. The CDR3 loop spans 14 amino acids. V was trimmed by 2 bases and J by 0 bases, leaving 7 bases between them. Germline V gene data show CDR1 as MDHEN and CDR2 as SYDVKM. CDR3 sequence: CASSLAATNYGYTF. CDR3 nucleotides: TGTGCCAGCAGTTTAGCGGCCACTAACTATGGCTACACCTTC.

V and J are TRBV4-2 and TRBJ2-7; D possibly corresponds to TRBD2 (5 bases). The germline V gene encodes CDR1 LGHNA and CDR2 YNFKEQ. V lost 4 bases and J 5 bases, leaving 15 bases between the germline ends. The CDR3 is 14 residues long. CDR3 nucleotide sequence: TGTGCCAGCAGCCCTGATAGCGAGAGTGACGAGCAGTACTTC. Translated: CASSPDSESDEQYF.

V and J are TRBV5-1 and TRBJ2-7, with 7 nucleotides matching TRBD2. CDR1 is SGHRS and CDR2 is YFSETQ in the germline V gene. Germline trimming cut 4 bases from V and 5 bases from J; bases unmatched to any gene: 3. The CDR3 consists of 12 residues. The CDR3 DNA is TGCGCCAGCAGCGCCACTAGCGACGAGCAGTACTTC. As protein: CASSATSDEQYF.

This clone was counted a few times. J is TRBJ2-4 and V is TRBV9; TRBD2 matches at 8 bases. Unmatched junction bases numbered 13, after V lost 3 bases and J lost 8 bases. The length of the CDR3 is 16 residues. The germline V gene encodes CDR1 SGDLS and CDR2 YYNGEE. The CDR3 loop reads CASSALAGRVDDIQYF. The CDR3 nucleotides are TGTGCCAGCAGCGCCCTAGCCGGGAGGGTGGATGACATTCAGTACTTC.

This chain links TRBV9 with TRBJ1-2; D not certain. CDR1 is SGDLS, CDR2 YYNGEE, per germline. The CDR3 runs 14 residues. The V end was cut by 0 bases, the J end by 4 bases, with 10 bases between. The CDR3 here is CASSVGPDLYGYTF. DNA of the CDR3: TGTGCCAGCAGCGTAGGGCCAGATCTCTATGGCTACACCTTC.

This clone was found a few times. The rearrangement joins TRBV5-4 to TRBJ2-3; D perhaps matches TRBD2 (5 bases). The CDR3 sequence is 14 residues long. V was pared by 4 bases and J by 1 base, with 10 bases between. Germline lookup yields CDR1 SGHNT and CDR2 YYREEE (reference sequence). CDR3 sequence (DNA): TGTGCCAGCAGCGTCCCCGGGGGCACAGATACGCAGTATTTT. Protein: CASSVPGGTDTQYF.

The DNA for the CDR3 is TGTGCCAGCAGCCCCAACAGGGACTCCTACGAGCAGTACTTC. Encoded protein: CASSPNRDSYEQYF. The chain is built from TRBV6-6 and TRBJ2-7, with a possible D match to TRBD1 (6 bases). Germline CDR1 MNHNY, CDR2 SVGAGI (reference sequence). The CDR3 extends over 14 amino acids. V lost 6 bases, J lost 0 bases, and 12 bases lay in between.

This sequence joins TRBV6-4 and TRBJ2-2; tentative D call: TRBD1 (5 bases). CDR1 is MRHNA and CDR2 is SNTAGT in the germline V gene. The CDR3 covers 12 residues. V was cut by 8 bases and J by 6 bases, with 10 bases left in between. The CDR3 protein is CASEQGAGELFF. CDR3 nucleotides: TGTGCCAGCGAGCAGGGCGCCGGGGAGCTGTTTTTT.

The chain recombines TRBV27 with TRBJ1-5, with 10 bases fitting TRBD1. V was clipped by 4 bases and J by 9 bases; unmatched bases: 12. The length of the CDR3 is 16 residues. Germline values: CDR1 MNHEY, CDR2 SMNVEV (reference sequence). The CDR3 spells CASSSTTGTGVWPQHF. The CDR3 DNA reads TGTGCCAGCAGTTCAACGACCGGGACAGGGGTTTGGCCCCAGCATTTT.

The chain has TRBV5-1 and TRBJ2-7; 7 bases line up with TRBD1. Trimming cost V 3 bases and J 4 bases; bases outside gene matches: 4. The CDR3 runs 13 residues. Germline V gene data show CDR1 as SGHRS and CDR2 as YFSETQ. The CDR3 is CASSSGQIYEQYF. Here the CDR3 DNA reads TGCGCCAGCAGCTCGGGACAGATTTACGAGCAGTACTTC.

This clone was counted a few times. The CDR3 here is CASSPGTVDQPQHF. The DNA for the CDR3 is TGTGCCAGCAGCCCAGGGACAGTAGATCAGCCCCAGCATTTT. The J gene is TRBJ1-5, the V gene TRBV5-6; 7 bases are a match to TRBD1. The CDR3 totals 14 residues. Germline loops: CDR1 SGHDT, CDR2 YYEEEE. Trimming cost V 4 bases and J 5 bases; bases outside gene matches: 6.

There are a few counts of this clone. The chain combines TRBV5-1 with TRBJ1-5; 8 bases line up with TRBD1. J lost 4 bases, V lost 2 bases, and 14 bases had no gene match. The CDR3 is 18 residues long. Germline V lookup: CDR1 SGHRS, CDR2 YFSETQ. The DNA for the CDR3 is TGCGCCAGCAGCTTCCAACCAACGACAGGGGCGACTAATCAGCCCCAGCATTTT. It is translated as CASSFQPTTGATNQPQHF.

This clone turned up a few times. This sequence joins TRBV15 and TRBJ2-2, with a tentative D call TRBD2 (6 bases). The CDR3 runs to 14 residues. From germline, CDR1 is LNHNV and CDR2 YYDKDF (reference sequence). V shed 5 bases and J shed 6 bases, with 13 bases lying between them. CDR3 in amino acids: CATSRDRGAGELFF. The CDR3 DNA sequence: TGTGCCACCAGCCGGGACCGCGGGGCCGGGGAGCTGTTTTTT.

This clone was detected a few times. The V gene is TRBV18, the J gene TRBJ2-7; 9 bases fit TRBD1. Germline CDR1 is KGHSH and CDR2 is LQKENI. The length of the CDR3 is 16 residues. Trimming removed 6 bases from V and 0 bases from J; junction bases left unmatched: 9. The CDR3 nucleotides are TGTGCCAGCTCTCAAAACAGGGGGCGGGTCTCCTACGAGCAGTACTTC. This gives the protein CASSQNRGRVSYEQYF. Full variable domain (remainder filled in from reference TRBV18 and TRBJ2-7): NAGVMQNPRHLVRRRGQEARLRCSPMKGHSHVYWYRQLPEEGLKFMVYLQKENIIDESGMPKERFSAEFPKEGPSILRIQQVVRGDSAAYFCASSQNRGRVSYEQYFGPGTRLTVT.

In its sample, this clone was seen a few times. This chain uses TRBV28 with TRBJ1-4, with unresolved D. Trimming left V 5 bases short and J 8 bases short, with 6 bases between. The CDR3 length is 11 residues. The germline V gene encodes CDR1 MDHEN and CDR2 SYDVKM. The CDR3 sequence: CASSSPEKLFF. CDR3 nucleotide sequence: TGTGCCAGCAGTAGCCCCGAAAAACTGTTTTTT.

In this sample, this clone turned up a few times. The V and J genes are TRBV19 and TRBJ2-5; TRBD2 is a possible D gene (6 bases). CDR1 LNHDA and CDR2 SQIVND come from the germline V gene (reference sequence). V was trimmed by 3 bases and J by 4 bases, leaving 15 bases between them. CDR3 length: 15 residues. Here the CDR3 reads CASSIPGAYAETQYF. Here the CDR3 DNA reads TGTGCCAGTAGTATCCCGGGAGCTTACGCAGAGACCCAGTACTTC.

This clone was seen a few times. The chain uses TRBV9 and TRBJ2-5; 10 bases agree with TRBD2. This CDR3 has 15 amino acids. Germline values: CDR1 SGDLS, CDR2 YYNGEE. Trimming cost V 8 bases and J 0 bases; bases outside gene matches: 7. The CDR3 region is CASSSGGSYQETQYF. The CDR3 DNA follows: TGTGCCAGTTCTAGCGGGGGATCGTACCAAGAGACCCAGTACTTC. The full variable domain, its missing parts supplied by reference TRBV9 and TRBJ2-5, is DSGVTQTPKHLITATGQRVTLRCSPRSGDLSVYWYQQSLDQGLQFLIQYYNGEERAKGNILERFSAQQFPDLHSELNLSSLELGDSALYFCASSSGGSYQETQYFGPGTRLLVL.

The chain combines TRBV7-2 with TRBJ2-7; D gene ambiguous. This CDR3 is 14 amino acids long. Germline-derived CDR1 and CDR2 are SGHTA and FQGNSA. V was shortened by 1 base and J by 0 bases, with 7 bases between the two germline ends. CDR3 amino acids: CASSLVANSYEQYF. The CDR3 bases are TGTGCCAGCAGCTTAGTGGCCAACTCCTACGAGCAGTACTTC.

The chain is built from TRBV28 and TRBJ2-7, with 14 bases lining up with TRBD2. This CDR3 comprises 15 residues. V was clipped by 6 bases and J by 4 bases; unmatched bases: 5. Germline V gene data show CDR1 as MDHEN and CDR2 as SYDVKM. CDR3 nucleotide sequence: TGTGCCAGCAGACGCGGGACTAGCGGGAGTTACGAGCAGTACTTC. This gives the protein CASRRGTSGSYEQYF.